This TCR beta chain stems from a study of T-cell memory formation after mild COVID-19 (dated by TCRdb to the early 2020s). General notes on the study: TCR sequence clusters from the two donors were largely donor specific. Longitudinal TCRalpha and TCRbeta repertoire sequencing tracked T-cell clones expanding and contracting after mild COVID-19 in a couple of donors. Two young, previously healthy adult volunteers, one female and one male, were included in the cohort.

Sequencer: Illumina NovaSeq 6000. TCRalpha and TCRbeta cDNA libraries were constructed by 5'RACE with constant-segment primers, with sample barcodes and unique molecular identifiers being introduced. Trizol reagent was used to extract RNA from every sample. Library amplification was performed in two PCR steps, and a second sample barcode and Illumina TruSeq adapters were introduced in the second step. The libraries were sequenced on an Illumina NovaSeq using 2 x 150 bp paired-end reads. The authors' analysis ran thus. With migec v1.2.7, reads were demultiplexed and then collapsed into UMI-guided consensus sequences. Using mixcr v2.1.11, UMI consensuses were aligned to TRA and TRB V and J templates and then assembled into clonotypes. A clonotype was counted as expanded or contracted only if both edgeR and NoisET called the change significant, with noise models trained on biological replicates. For edgeR calls, the thresholds were a false discovery rate-adjusted p below 0.01 and a log2 fold-change of 1. As an exploratory analysis of dynamics, max-normalized trajectories of the 1000 most abundant clonotypes were examined by PCA with hierarchical clustering. Each responding clone was given a CD4 or CD8 phenotype based on the CD4+ and CD8+ repertoires, which had been sequenced separately. TCRdb took the public reads, trimmed them with fastp at Q25, ran MiXCR for clone calling and kept in-frame beta chains. When rows share a CDR3 protein, they turn into one entry using the most common DNA and genes. The V and J calls reflect TCRdb's pipeline rather than the authors' work. The sample records roughly 150,000 distinct CDR3 sequences, about 14% of which are singletons. The biggest ten clones account for 13% to 15% of the sample.

PBMCs were isolated by Ficoll-Paque density gradient centrifugation. The CDR3 sequence holds 14 residues, the cysteine and phenylalanine included. Only the CDR3 DNA is retained, 42 bases long and in frame from the first base. From the germline V gene (reference sequence), CDR1 is SEHNR and CDR2 is FQNEAQ. V is trimmed back by 5 bases and J by 5 bases, and the junction contains 7 bases that no gene match accounts for. This clonotype was seen more than once but under ten times. Its binding antigen is unknown. Base qualities were left out, and no much larger clone turns up one base away. Beyond this particular receptor, the publication reports: Contracting CD4+ clones were located mainly in the CM and EM memory subsets, whereas CD8+ clones were found to be enriched in EMRA. Balanced CD4/CD8 phenotypes were observed for clones contracting from day 15 to 85, whereas a bias towards CD4+ was observed for a second wave of clones expanding from day 15 to 37. Some responding clones were detected in pre-infection memory, suggesting pre-existing cross-reactive memory T cells joined the SARS-CoV-2 response. The second-wave clones that peaked on day 37 were not confirmed to be SARS-CoV-2 specific. The study included only a couple of mild cases, and larger cohorts that include severe cases with pre-infection samples were judged to be necessary.

The sequencing sample was made of PBMCs or a T cell subset sorted from them (not recorded which). This receptor chain uses TRBV7-9 and TRBJ2-5, with TRBD1 identical over 8 junction bases. This clonotype was obtained from an adult woman who had mild COVID-19 (a few samples of this study predate the infection). The sample titles of this study are shuffled in the database, so cell type and time point are left out; the donor was told from shared clones. The CDR3 sequence is CASSPDRGRETQYF. The DNA reads TGTGCCAGCAGCCCCGACAGGGGAAGGGAGACCCAGTACTTC.